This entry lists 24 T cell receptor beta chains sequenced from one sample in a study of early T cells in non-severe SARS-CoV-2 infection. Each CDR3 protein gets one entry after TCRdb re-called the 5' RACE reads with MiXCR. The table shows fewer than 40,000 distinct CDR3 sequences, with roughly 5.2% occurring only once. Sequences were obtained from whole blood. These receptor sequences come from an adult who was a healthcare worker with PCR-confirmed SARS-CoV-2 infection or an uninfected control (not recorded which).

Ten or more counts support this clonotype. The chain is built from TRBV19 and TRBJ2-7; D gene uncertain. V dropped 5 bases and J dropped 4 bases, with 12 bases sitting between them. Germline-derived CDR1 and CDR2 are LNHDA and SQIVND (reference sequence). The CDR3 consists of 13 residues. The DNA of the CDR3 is TGTGCCAGTAGTGTAGGGATGAGTTACGAGCAGTACTTC. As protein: CASSVGMSYEQYF.

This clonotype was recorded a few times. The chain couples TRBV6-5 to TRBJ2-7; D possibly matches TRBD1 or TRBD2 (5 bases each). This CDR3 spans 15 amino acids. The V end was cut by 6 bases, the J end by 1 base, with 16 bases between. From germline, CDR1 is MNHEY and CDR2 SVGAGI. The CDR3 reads CASRGRQEGSYEQYF. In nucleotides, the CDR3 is TGTGCCAGCAGGGGACGGCAAGAAGGATCCTACGAGCAGTACTTC.

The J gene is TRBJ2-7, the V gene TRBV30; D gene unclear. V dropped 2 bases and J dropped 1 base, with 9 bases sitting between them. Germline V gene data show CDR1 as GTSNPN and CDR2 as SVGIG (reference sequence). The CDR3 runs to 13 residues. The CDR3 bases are TGTGCCTGGAGTTTGGATCCTTCCTACGAGCAGTACTTC. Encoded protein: CAWSLDPSYEQYF. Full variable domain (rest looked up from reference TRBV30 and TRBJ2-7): SQTIHQWPATLVQPVGSPLSLECTVEGTSNPNLYWYRQAAGRGLQLLFYSVGIGQISSEVPQNLSASRPQDRQFILSSKKLLLSDSGFYLCAWSLDPSYEQYFGPGTRLTVT.

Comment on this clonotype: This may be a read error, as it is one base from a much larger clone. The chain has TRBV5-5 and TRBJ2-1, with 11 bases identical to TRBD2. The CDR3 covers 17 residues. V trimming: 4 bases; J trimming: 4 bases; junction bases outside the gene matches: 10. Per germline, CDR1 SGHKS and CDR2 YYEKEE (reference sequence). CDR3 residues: CASSKLLGLAEYNEQFF. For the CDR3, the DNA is TGTGCCAGCAGCAAACTCCTGGGACTAGCGGAGTACAATGAGCAGTTCTTC.

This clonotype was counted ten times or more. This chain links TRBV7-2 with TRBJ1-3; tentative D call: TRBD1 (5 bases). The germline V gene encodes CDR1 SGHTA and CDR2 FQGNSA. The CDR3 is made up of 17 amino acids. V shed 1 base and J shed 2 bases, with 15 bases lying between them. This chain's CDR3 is CASSLGGQGIAGNTIYF. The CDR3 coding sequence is TGTGCCAGCAGCTTAGGGGGCCAGGGTATCGCTGGAAACACCATATATTTT.

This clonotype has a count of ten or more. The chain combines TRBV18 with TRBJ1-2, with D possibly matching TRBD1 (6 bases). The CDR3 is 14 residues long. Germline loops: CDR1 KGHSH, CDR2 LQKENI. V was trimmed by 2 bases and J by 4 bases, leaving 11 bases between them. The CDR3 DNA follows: TGTGCCAGCTCACCAAGCCGGGACATCTATGGCTACACCTTC. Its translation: CASSPSRDIYGYTF.

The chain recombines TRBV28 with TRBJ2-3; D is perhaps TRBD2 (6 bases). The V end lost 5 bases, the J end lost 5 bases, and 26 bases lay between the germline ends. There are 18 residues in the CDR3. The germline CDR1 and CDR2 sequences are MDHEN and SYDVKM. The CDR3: CASSTRFQRAATEDTQYF. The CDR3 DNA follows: TGTGCCAGCAGTACCCGGTTCCAGCGGGCCGCAACTGAAGATACGCAGTATTTT.

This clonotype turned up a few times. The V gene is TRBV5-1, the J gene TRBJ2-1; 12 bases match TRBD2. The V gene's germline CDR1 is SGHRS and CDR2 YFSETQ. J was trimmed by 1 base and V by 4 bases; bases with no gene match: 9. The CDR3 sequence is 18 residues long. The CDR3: CASSTGVTSGRSYNEQFF. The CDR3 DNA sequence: TGCGCCAGCAGCACGGGCGTGACTAGCGGGAGATCCTACAATGAGCAGTTCTTC.

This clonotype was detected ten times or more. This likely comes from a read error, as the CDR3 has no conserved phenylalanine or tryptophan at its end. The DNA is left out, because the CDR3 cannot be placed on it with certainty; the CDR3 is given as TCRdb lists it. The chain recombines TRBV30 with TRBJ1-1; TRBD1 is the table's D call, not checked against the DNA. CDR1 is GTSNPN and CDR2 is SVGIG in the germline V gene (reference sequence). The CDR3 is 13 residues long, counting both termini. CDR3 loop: CAWSVTTGGRSRI.

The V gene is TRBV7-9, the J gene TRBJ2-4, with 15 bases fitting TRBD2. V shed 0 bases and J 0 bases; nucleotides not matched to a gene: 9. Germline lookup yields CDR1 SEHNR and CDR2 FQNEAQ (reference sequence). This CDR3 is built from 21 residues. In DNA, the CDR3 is TGTGCCAGCAGCTTAGCCCGGAGGGGACTAGCGGGGGGAATAGCCAAAAACATTCAGTACTTC. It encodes CASSLARRGLAGGIAKNIQYF.

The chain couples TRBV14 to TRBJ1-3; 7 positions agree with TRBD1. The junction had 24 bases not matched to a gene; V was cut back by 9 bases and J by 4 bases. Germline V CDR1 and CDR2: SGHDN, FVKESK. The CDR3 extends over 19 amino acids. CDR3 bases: TGTGCCAGATACCTTATGGACAGGCGGCCGCCTGTGGAAGGAAACACCATATATTTT. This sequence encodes CARYLMDRRPPVEGNTIYF.

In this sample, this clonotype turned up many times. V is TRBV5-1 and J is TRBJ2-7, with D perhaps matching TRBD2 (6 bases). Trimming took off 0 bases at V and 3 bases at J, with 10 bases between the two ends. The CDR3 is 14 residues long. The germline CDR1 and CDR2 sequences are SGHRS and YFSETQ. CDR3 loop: CASSLAGGDYEQYF. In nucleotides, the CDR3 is TGCGCCAGCAGCTTGGCTGGCGGGGACTACGAGCAGTACTTC. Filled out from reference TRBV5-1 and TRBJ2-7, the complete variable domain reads KAGVTQTPRYLIKTRGQQVTLSCSPISGHRSVSWYQQTPGQGLQFLFEYFSETQRNKGNFPGRFSGRQFSNSRSEMNVSTLELGDSALYLCASSLAGGDYEQYFGPGTRLTVT.

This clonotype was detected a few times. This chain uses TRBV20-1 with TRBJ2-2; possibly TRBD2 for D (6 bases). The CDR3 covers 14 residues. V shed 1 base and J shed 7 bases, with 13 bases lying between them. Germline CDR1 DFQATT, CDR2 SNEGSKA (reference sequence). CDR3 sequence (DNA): TGCAGTGCTAGAGGGCGGGGCCCGATCGGGGAGCTGTTTTTT. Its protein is CSARGRGPIGELFF.

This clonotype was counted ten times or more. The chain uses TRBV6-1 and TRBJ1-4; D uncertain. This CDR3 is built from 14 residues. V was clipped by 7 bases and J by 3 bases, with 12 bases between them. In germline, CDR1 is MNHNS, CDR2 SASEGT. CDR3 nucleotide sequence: TGTGCCAGCATGCAACAGACCTCTAATGAAAAACTGTTTTTT. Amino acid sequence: CASMQQTSNEKLFF.

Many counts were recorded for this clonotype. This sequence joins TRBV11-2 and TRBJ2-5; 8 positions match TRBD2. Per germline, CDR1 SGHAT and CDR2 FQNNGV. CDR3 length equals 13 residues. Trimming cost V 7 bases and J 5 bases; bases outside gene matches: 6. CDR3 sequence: CASTIAGSETQYF. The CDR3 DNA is TGTGCCAGCACCATAGCGGGATCCGAGACCCAGTACTTC.

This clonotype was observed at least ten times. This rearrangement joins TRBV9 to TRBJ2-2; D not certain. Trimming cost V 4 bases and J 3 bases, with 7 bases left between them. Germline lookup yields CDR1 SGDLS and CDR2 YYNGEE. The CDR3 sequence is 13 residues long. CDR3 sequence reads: CASSPFHTGELFF. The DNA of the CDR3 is TGTGCCAGCAGCCCCTTCCACACCGGGGAGCTGTTTTTT.

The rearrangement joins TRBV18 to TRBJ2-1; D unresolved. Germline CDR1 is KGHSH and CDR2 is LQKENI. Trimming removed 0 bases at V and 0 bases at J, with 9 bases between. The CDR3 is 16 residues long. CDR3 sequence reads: CASSPPRQSSYNEQFF. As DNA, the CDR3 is TGTGCCAGCTCACCACCGAGGCAGAGCTCCTACAATGAGCAGTTCTTC.

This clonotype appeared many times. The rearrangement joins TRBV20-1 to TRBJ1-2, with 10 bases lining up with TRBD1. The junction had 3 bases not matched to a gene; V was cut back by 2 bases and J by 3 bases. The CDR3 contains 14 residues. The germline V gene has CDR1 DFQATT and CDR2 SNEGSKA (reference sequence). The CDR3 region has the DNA TGCAGTGCTAGAAGAGGGACAGGGGACTATGGCTACACCTTC. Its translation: CSARRGTGDYGYTF.

In DNA form, the CDR3 reads TGTGCTAGTGTTTTAGGGGGTCAGCCCCAGCATTTT. Translated, it gives CASVLGGQPQHF. The chain joins TRBV12-5 to TRBJ1-5, with TRBD1 as a possible D gene (6 bases). V was shortened by 7 bases and J by 6 bases, with 10 bases between the two germline ends. Germline lookup yields CDR1 LGHNT and CDR2 FRNRAP. The CDR3 extends over 12 amino acids.

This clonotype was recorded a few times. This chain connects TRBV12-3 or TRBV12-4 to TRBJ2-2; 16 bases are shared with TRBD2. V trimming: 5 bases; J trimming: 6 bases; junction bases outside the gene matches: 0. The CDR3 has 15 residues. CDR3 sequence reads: CASSGTSGRAGELFF. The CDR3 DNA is TGTGCCAGCAGTGGGACTAGCGGGAGGGCCGGGGAGCTGTTTTTT.

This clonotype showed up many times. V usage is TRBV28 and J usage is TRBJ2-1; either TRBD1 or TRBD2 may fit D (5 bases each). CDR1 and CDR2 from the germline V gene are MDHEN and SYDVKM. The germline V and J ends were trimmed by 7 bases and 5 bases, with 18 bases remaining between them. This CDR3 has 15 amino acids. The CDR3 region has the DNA TGTGCCAGCAACCGGGGCAGGCCAAGAGACAATGAGCAGTTCTTC. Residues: CASNRGRPRDNEQFF.

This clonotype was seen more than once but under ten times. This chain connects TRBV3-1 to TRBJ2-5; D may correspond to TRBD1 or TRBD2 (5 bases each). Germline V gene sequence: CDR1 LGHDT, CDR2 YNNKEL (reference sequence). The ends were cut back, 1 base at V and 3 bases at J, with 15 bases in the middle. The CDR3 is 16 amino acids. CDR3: CASSQVDSRGEETQYF. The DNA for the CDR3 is TGTGCCAGCAGCCAAGTAGACAGTAGAGGGGAAGAGACCCAGTACTTC.

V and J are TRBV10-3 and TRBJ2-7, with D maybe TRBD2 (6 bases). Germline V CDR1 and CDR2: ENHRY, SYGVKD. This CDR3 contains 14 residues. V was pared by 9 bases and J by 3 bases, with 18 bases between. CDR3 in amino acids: CAIKPGGEIYEQYF. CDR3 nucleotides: TGTGCCATTAAACCAGGAGGGGAGATCTACGAGCAGTACTTC.

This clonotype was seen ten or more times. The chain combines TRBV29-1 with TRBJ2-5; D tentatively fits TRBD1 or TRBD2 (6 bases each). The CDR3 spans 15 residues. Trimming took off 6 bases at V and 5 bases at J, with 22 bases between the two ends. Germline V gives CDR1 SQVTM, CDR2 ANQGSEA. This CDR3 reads CSVRPQIGGQETQYF. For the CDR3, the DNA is TGCAGCGTCCGCCCCCAGATCGGGGGCCAGGAGACCCAGTACTTC.